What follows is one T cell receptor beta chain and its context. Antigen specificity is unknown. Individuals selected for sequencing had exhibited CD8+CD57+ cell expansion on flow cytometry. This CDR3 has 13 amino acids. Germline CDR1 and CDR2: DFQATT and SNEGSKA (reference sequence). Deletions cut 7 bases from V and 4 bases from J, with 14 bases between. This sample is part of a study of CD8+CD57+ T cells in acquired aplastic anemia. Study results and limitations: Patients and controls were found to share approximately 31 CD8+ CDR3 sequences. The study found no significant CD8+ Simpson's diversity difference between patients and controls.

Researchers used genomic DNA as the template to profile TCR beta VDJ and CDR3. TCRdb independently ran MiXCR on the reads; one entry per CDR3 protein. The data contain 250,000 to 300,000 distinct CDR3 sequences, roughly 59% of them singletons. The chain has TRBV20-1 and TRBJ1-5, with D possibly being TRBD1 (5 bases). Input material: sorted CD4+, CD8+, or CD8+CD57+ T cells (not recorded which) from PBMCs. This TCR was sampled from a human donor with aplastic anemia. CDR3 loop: CSVIRGVNQPQHF. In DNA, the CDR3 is TGCAGTGTAATCCGGGGGGTGAATCAGCCCCAGCATTTT.